The 26 T cell receptor beta chains given below trace back to one sample, sequenced in a study of blood T cells in healthy people across ages (dated by TCRdb to between 2015 and 2017). Library preparation used 5' RACE. A second about 7 to 11 cycle PCR used a sample-barcoded 5' primer and a J-beta primer mix. The public reads were reanalyzed by TCRdb: fastp trimming at Q25, MiXCR alignment, in-frame beta chains only. Under each unique CDR3 protein, matching rows form one entry showing the most common genes and DNA. Across this sample there are 1,800,000 or so distinct CDR3 sequences, with about 39% seen only once. Of the sample, about 21% is held by the ten largest clones. The specimen was blood. The receptors originated from a human donor in good health.

The chain is built from TRBV6-2 or TRBV6-3 and TRBJ1-5; 7 bases agree with TRBD1. Germline CDR1 is MNHEY and CDR2 is SVGEGT. V was clipped by 6 bases and J by 4 bases; unmatched bases: 3. The CDR3 spans 13 residues. CDR3 residues: CASRPRGNQPQHF. The CDR3 coding sequence is TGTGCCAGCAGACCCAGGGGGAATCAGCCCCAGCATTTT.

The chain carries TRBV20-1 and TRBJ2-5, with 8 bases lining up with TRBD1. The CDR3 has 12 amino acids. The germline gives CDR1 DFQATT, CDR2 SNEGSKA (reference sequence). The J segment lost 11 bases and the V segment lost 5 bases, leaving 10 bases of the junction unmatched. The CDR3 DNA reads TGCAGTGCTCTCAGGGGGCGGACTCCTCAGTACTTC. This encodes CSALRGRTPQYF.

This rearrangement joins TRBV27 to TRBJ1-1, with D perhaps matching TRBD1 (6 bases). Germline CDR1 MNHEY, CDR2 SMNVEV (reference sequence). The CDR3 length is 15 residues. With 0 bases removed from V and 4 bases from J, the gap between germline ends came to 12 bases. The CDR3 region has the DNA TGTGCCAGCAGTTTATCGTTTAGGGGGTTCACTGAAGCTTTCTTT. This encodes CASSLSFRGFTEAFF.

The gene calls are TRBV4-2 and TRBJ2-5, with TRBD1 as a possible D gene (5 bases). Near its end, the DNA agrees better with TRBJ2-7, so the J call may be wrong. Germline loops: CDR1 LGHNA, CDR2 YNFKEQ. CDR3 size: 15 residues. The CDR3 spells CASSQDEGRELEQYF. In DNA, the CDR3 is TGTGCCAGCAGCCAAGATGAAGGCAGGGAACTCGAGCAGTACTTC.

The table lists this clonotype with a few counts. A much larger clone lies a single base off, so this may be a read error. This sequence joins TRBV9 and TRBJ2-7, with 9 bases matching TRBD1. Per germline, CDR1 SGDLS and CDR2 YYNGEE. This CDR3 is built from 13 residues. In DNA, the CDR3 is TGTGCCTGCAGCGCAAGACAGGGGGGAGAGCAGTACTTC. It yields the protein CACSARQGGEQYF.

This clonotype was seen once. The V and J genes are TRBV7-8 and TRBJ1-5; D may be TRBD1 (5 bases). V shed 5 bases and J shed 3 bases, with 14 bases lying between them. The CDR3 contains 15 residues. Germline loops: CDR1 SGHVS, CDR2 FQNEAQ. CDR3 DNA sequence: TGTGCCAGCAGCCCCTCCTTGGGGACCAATCAGCCCCAGCATTTT. It encodes CASSPSLGTNQPQHF.

The chain carries TRBV12-5 and TRBJ2-1, with D uncertain. V was pared by 0 bases and J by 4 bases, with 10 bases between. The germline V gene has CDR1 LGHNT and CDR2 FRNRAP. This CDR3 contains 15 residues. Here the CDR3 reads CASGLVLHSYNEQFF. The CDR3 bases are TGTGCTAGTGGTTTGGTACTTCACAGTTACAATGAGCAGTTCTTC.

V usage is TRBV7-2 and J usage is TRBJ1-2; possibly TRBD1 for D (5 bases). Germline V gene data show CDR1 as SGHTA and CDR2 as FQGNSA. The V and J ends lost 4 bases and 8 bases respectively, with 14 bases between them. The CDR3 covers 13 residues. The CDR3 reads CASSSAGGAGYTF. In nucleotides, the CDR3 is TGTGCCAGCAGCTCAGCAGGCGGGGCCGGCTACACCTTC.

The chain employs TRBV20-1 and TRBJ1-3; TRBD1 matches at 7 bases. Germline trimming cut 3 bases from V and 0 bases from J; bases unmatched to any gene: 5. The CDR3 loop spans 15 amino acids. From germline, CDR1 is DFQATT and CDR2 SNEGSKA (reference sequence). This chain's CDR3 is CSASPGQRSGNTIYF. The CDR3 DNA sequence: TGCAGTGCTAGTCCGGGACAGCGCTCTGGAAACACCATATATTTT.

This sequence joins TRBV14 and TRBJ2-7; D not certain. V was pared by 0 bases and J by 9 bases, with 12 bases between. CDR1 SGHDN and CDR2 FVKESK come from the germline V gene. CDR3 length equals 13 residues. CDR3 sequence reads: CASSQDLSRGQYF. CDR3 bases: TGTGCCAGCAGCCAAGATCTAAGTCGAGGGCAGTACTTC.

Notes on this clonotype: Compared with germline, one end of the junction differs, possibly owing to a read error. The J gene is TRBJ2-4, the V gene TRBV4-3; 10 positions match TRBD2. Germline lookup yields CDR1 LGHNA and CDR2 YSLEER. CDR3 length: 20 amino acids. The CDR3 protein is CACSQDMASGGGGQDNIQYF. The CDR3 DNA sequence: TGCGCCTGCAGCCAAGATATGGCCAGCGGGGGGGGCGGTCAAGATAACATTCAGTACTTC.

This clonotype came up many times. The V call is TRBV29-1, the J call TRBJ2-6; no definite D call. The germline CDR1 and CDR2 sequences are SQVTM and ANQGSEA. CDR3 length: 12 amino acids. Trimming pared 7 bases from V and 2 bases from J, leaving 6 bases between. The CDR3, as DNA: TGCAGCGCCGGCGCTGGGGCCAACGTCCTGACTTTC. Amino acids: CSAGAGANVLTF.

The chain links TRBV7-2 to TRBJ2-7; 9 nucleotides align to TRBD1. Germline CDR1 reads SGHTA; CDR2 reads FQGNSA. The CDR3 covers 18 residues. Trimming at V came to 1 base and at J to 0 bases, leaving 10 bases not matched to a gene. CDR3 sequence reads: CASSLEEGTGSSSYEQYF. DNA of the CDR3: TGTGCCAGCAGCTTAGAAGAGGGGACAGGGTCGAGCTCCTACGAGCAGTACTTC. Full variable domain (missing parts from reference TRBV7-2 and TRBJ2-7): GAGVSQSPSNKVTEKGKDVELRCDPISGHTALYWYRQSLGQGLEFLIYFQGNSAPDKSGLPSDRFSAERTGGSVSTLTIQRTQQEDSAVYLCASSLEEGTGSSSYEQYFGPGTRLTVT.

The sample holds a few counts of this clonotype. CDR3: CSPRVQETQYF. CDR3 DNA sequence: TGCAGTCCTCGGGTACAAGAGACCCAGTACTTC. The chain recombines TRBV20-1 with TRBJ2-5; D gene ambiguous. V dropped 8 bases and J dropped 2 bases, with 9 bases sitting between them. Germline-derived CDR1 and CDR2 are DFQATT and SNEGSKA (reference sequence). This CDR3 is 11 amino acids long.

This clonotype turned up a few times. The CDR3 loop reads CASSFRQADEQFF. As DNA, the CDR3 is TGCGCCAGCAGCTTTCGACAGGCGGATGAGCAGTTCTTC. The chain has TRBV5-1 and TRBJ2-1, with TRBD1 as a possible D gene (6 bases). The CDR3 is made up of 13 amino acids. In germline, CDR1 is SGHRS, CDR2 YFSETQ. Trimming took off 2 bases at V and 8 bases at J, with 11 bases between the two ends.

This chain connects TRBV12-3 or TRBV12-4 to TRBJ2-4; perhaps TRBD1 as D (5 bases). The end of the DNA is better explained by TRBJ2-7, so the J call may be wrong. This CDR3 contains 14 residues. For the CDR3, the DNA is TGTGCCAGCAGTTTAGGCCGACAGCAGTACGAGCAGTACTTC. Its protein is CASSLGRQQYEQYF.

This clonotype was counted between two and nine times. V usage is TRBV6-6 and J usage is TRBJ2-1; 10 bases map to TRBD1. In germline, CDR1 is MNHNY, CDR2 SVGAGI (reference sequence). The CDR3 is 17 residues long. V gave up 2 bases and J gave up 0 bases; unmatched junction bases: 4. CDR3 sequence: CASSYTGQGGSYNEQFF. As DNA, the CDR3 is TGTGCCAGCAGTTACACCGGACAGGGGGGCTCCTACAATGAGCAGTTCTTC.

The chain couples TRBV5-1 to TRBJ2-3; D is perhaps TRBD1 or TRBD2 (5 bases each). V was trimmed by 7 bases and J by 6 bases, leaving 15 bases between them. Germline CDR1 reads SGHRS; CDR2 reads YFSETQ. The CDR3 is 13 amino acids. The CDR3 region is CASRGVSSDTQYF. DNA of the CDR3: TGCGCCAGCCGAGGGGTGAGCTCGGATACGCAGTATTTT.

This clonotype showed up just a few times. V usage is TRBV10-3 and J usage is TRBJ1-2, with D possibly being TRBD1 (5 bases). The CDR3 contains 12 residues. V lost 4 bases to trimming and J lost 3 bases, with 6 bases between them. CDR1 is ENHRY, CDR2 SYGVKD, per germline. The CDR3: CAISVTDYGYTF. Here the CDR3 DNA reads TGTGCCATCAGTGTGACAGACTATGGCTACACCTTC.

This clonotype has just a few counts. The V call is TRBV29-1, the J call TRBJ2-7; 12 positions match TRBD1. The CDR3 totals 14 residues. V trimming: 4 bases; J trimming: 4 bases; junction bases outside the gene matches: 5. The V gene's germline CDR1 is SQVTM and CDR2 ANQGSEA. The CDR3 region has the DNA TGCAGCGTTGTGGGACAGGGGGCTAGTTACGAGCAGTACTTC. Translated: CSVVGQGASYEQYF.

This clonotype was seen only a few times. This chain uses TRBV5-1 with TRBJ1-6; 7 nucleotides match TRBD1. Germline lookup yields CDR1 SGHRS and CDR2 YFSETQ. The CDR3 is made up of 17 amino acids. The V gene end was trimmed by 4 bases and the J gene end by 0 bases; junction bases not matched to a gene: 7. In DNA form, the CDR3 reads TGCGCCAGCAGCCCCTCGACAGGGAGCTCCTATAATTCACCCCTCCACTTT. Translated, it gives CASSPSTGSSYNSPLHF.

The chain joins TRBV29-1 to TRBJ2-7; TRBD1 aligns across 9 bases. From germline, CDR1 is SQVTM and CDR2 ANQGSEA. The CDR3 contains 15 residues. V shed 3 bases and J 2 bases; nucleotides not matched to a gene: 8. The CDR3: CSVEGPGQGTYEQYF. Here the CDR3 DNA reads TGCAGCGTTGAGGGGCCGGGACAGGGAACCTACGAGCAGTACTTC.

V gene TRBV14 combines with J gene TRBJ2-1, with D maybe TRBD1 (6 bases). V gave up 5 bases and J gave up 6 bases, with 14 bases separating them. Looked up from germline, CDR1 is SGHDN and CDR2 is FVKESK. The CDR3 totals 14 residues. The CDR3 DNA is TGTGCCAGCAGCGCACAGGGTCGGGTCAATGAGCAGTTCTTC. Protein product: CASSAQGRVNEQFF.

The genes are TRBV24-1 and TRBJ2-5, with D tentatively TRBD1 (5 bases). The CDR3 extends over 19 amino acids. In germline, CDR1 is KGHDR, CDR2 SFDVKD. V was pared by 4 bases and J by 0 bases, with 23 bases between. CDR3 coding DNA: TGTGCCACCAGTGAACCGGGCTCAGGGATCGGAATTAACCAAGAGACCCAGTACTTC. Protein: CATSEPGSGIGINQETQYF.

The rearrangement links TRBV11-2 to TRBJ2-6; D tentatively fits TRBD1 or TRBD2 (6 bases each). V was clipped by 5 bases and J by 2 bases, with 19 bases between them. The CDR3 spans 18 residues. Germline V CDR1 and CDR2: SGHAT, FQNNGV. The DNA of the CDR3 is TGTGCCAGCAGCCCCGGGGGCAGGCGACTCCCTGGGGCCAACGTCCTGACTTTC. It encodes CASSPGGRRLPGANVLTF.

V is TRBV9 and J is TRBJ2-6; D is uncertain. Germline CDR1 SGDLS, CDR2 YYNGEE. Deletions cut 10 bases from V and 0 bases from J, with 17 bases between. The CDR3 consists of 16 residues. The CDR3 loop is CASSAGVGSGANVLTF. CDR3 nucleotide sequence: TGTGCCTCTTCCGCTGGGGTTGGCTCTGGGGCCAACGTCCTGACTTTC.